A single sample gave rise to the 10 T cell receptor beta chains below, sequenced in a study of cytomegalovirus exposure and HLA in healthy donors. Amplification used 60 Vbeta primers and 13 Jbeta primers. Only in-frame clones appear in the TCRdb table, and some are missing; sequencing was by immunoSEQ multiplex PCR. The table lists about 150,000 clones, nearly 80% of them singletons. The sample was PBMCs. These receptors were obtained from a woman aged 30 to 39 in good health and CMV-seronegative.

The chain carries TRBV2 and TRBJ1-2; D gene ambiguous. CDR1 is SNHLY and CDR2 is FYNNEI in the germline V gene. V lost 2 bases to trimming and J lost 0 bases, with 7 bases between them. The CDR3 extends over 14 amino acids. The CDR3 sequence is CASSEQKANYGYTF. As DNA, the CDR3 is TGTGCCAGCAGTGAACAGAAAGCTAACTATGGCTACACCTTC.

The V gene is TRBV6-4, the J gene TRBJ1-1; D is undetermined. V lost 6 bases and J lost 5, with 13 bases in between. The length of the CDR3 is 13 residues. Germline V gives CDR1 MRHNA, CDR2 SNTAGT. The CDR3 bases are TGTGCCAGCAGACGGGAAGGATGGACTGAAGCTTTCTTT. As protein: CASRREGWTEAFF.

This clone was seen a handful of times. The chain combines TRBV10-2 with TRBJ1-5, with a weak D call TRBD1 (6 bases). V lost 7 bases and J lost 1, with 8 bases in between. The germline gives CDR1 WSHSY, CDR2 SAAADI. This CDR3 comprises 13 residues. The DNA of the CDR3 is TGCGCCAGCAATAGGGGGAGCAATCAGCCCCAGCATTTT. It yields the protein CASNRGSNQPQHF.

This clone has only a few counts. The genes are TRBV6-1 and TRBJ2-1, with 7 positions matching TRBD1. The V segment lost 3 bases and the J segment 1 base; nucleotides outside the gene matches: 0. Per the germline V gene, CDR1 is MNHNS and CDR2 is SASEGT. This CDR3 is 14 amino acids long. As DNA, the CDR3 is TGTGCCAGCAGTGAGGGACAGTCCTACAATGAGCAGTTCTTC. It codes for CASSEGQSYNEQFF.

CDR3 nucleotides: TGTGCCACCACCCTTAGCGGGGGCCTGGGTGAGCAGTTCTTC. This gives the protein CATTLSGGLGEQFF. This chain connects TRBV5-8 to TRBJ2-1; 9 positions agree with TRBD2. The CDR3 runs to 14 residues. Unmatched junction bases numbered 13, after V lost 9 bases and J lost 9 bases. Germline loops: CDR1 SGHTS, CDR2 YDEGEE.

The chain joins TRBV6-5 to TRBJ1-5; possible D gene TRBD1, 6 bases. Trimming shortened V by 0 bases and J by 4 bases, and 10 bases separated the two germline ends. The germline CDR1 and CDR2 sequences are MNHEY and SVGAGI. This CDR3 region has 15 residues. CDR3 amino acids: CASSYSDRSNQPQHF. The CDR3, as DNA: TGTGCCAGCAGTTACTCCGACAGGAGTAATCAGCCCCAGCATTTT.

This chain links TRBV19 with TRBJ1-1, with 9 bases lining up with TRBD1. The CDR3 spans 16 residues. V was clipped by 3 bases and J by 1 base; unmatched bases: 6. CDR1 and CDR2 from the germline V gene are LNHDA and SQIVND (reference sequence). CDR3 in amino acids: CASSMATGGPNTEAFF. The CDR3 DNA sequence: TGTGCCAGTAGTATGGCTACAGGGGGCCCGAACACTGAAGCTTTCTTT.

The table lists this clone with a few counts. This rearrangement joins TRBV7-2 to TRBJ2-3, with 9 bases matching TRBD2. V was pared by 1 base and J by 5 bases, with 7 bases of the junction left unmatched. The CDR3 is 16 amino acids. The germline CDR1 and CDR2 sequences are SGHTA and FQGNSA. CDR3 DNA sequence: TGTGCCAGCAGCTTAGTTGCGGGGGGGATACAAGATACGCAGTATTTT. Translated, it gives CASSLVAGGIQDTQYF.

The chain employs TRBV5-6 and TRBJ2-5, with TRBD2 as a possible D gene (6 bases). The V gene lost 0 bases and the J gene lost 5 bases, with 14 bases spanning the gap. The CDR3 is 15 residues long. From germline, CDR1 is SGHDT and CDR2 YYEEEE. The CDR3 DNA follows: TGTGCCAGCAGCTTGGGTCAGGGAGGCGAGGAGACCCAGTACTTC. Translating it yields CASSLGQGGEETQYF.

This chain joins TRBV29-1 and TRBJ1-1; D is ambiguous. The V end was cut by 1 base, the J end by 4 bases, with 7 bases between. Germline V lookup: CDR1 SQVTM, CDR2 ANQGSEA. The CDR3 sequence is 12 residues long. The CDR3 here is CSVEVGGTEAFF. For the CDR3, the DNA is TGCAGCGTTGAAGTAGGAGGCACTGAAGCTTTCTTT.